Below, 29 T cell receptor beta chains from the same sample are listed, as sequenced in a study of early T cells in non-severe SARS-CoV-2 infection. TCRdb used MiXCR to reprocess the 5' RACE reads, holding one entry per CDR3 protein. The data contain roughly 20,000 distinct CDR3 sequences, under 4.5% of them seen just once; the ten biggest clones take up more than 1.1%. Source material: whole blood. Receptor source: an adult who was a healthcare worker with PCR-confirmed SARS-CoV-2 infection or an uninfected control (not recorded which).

This clonotype was recorded only once. The rearrangement uses TRBV10-3 and TRBJ2-2, with TRBD2 matching over 13 bases. The CDR3 length is 18 residues. With V trimmed by 6 bases and J by 7 bases, 14 bases remained unmatched. Looked up from germline, CDR1 is ENHRY and CDR2 is SYGVKD. CDR3 bases: TGTGCCATCAGCTCCCGCCAACTAGCGGGGGGGCTGGACGGGGAGCTGTTTTTT. Its translation: CAISSRQLAGGLDGELFF.

This clonotype occurred many times. This chain joins TRBV10-1 and TRBJ2-1, with 9 bases matching TRBD1. V trimming: 3 bases; J trimming: 2 bases; junction bases outside the gene matches: 5. Germline CDR1 WNHNN, CDR2 SYGVQD (reference sequence). This CDR3 spans 16 amino acids. CDR3 sequence reads: CASSDAGTGTYNEQFF. Written as DNA, the CDR3 is TGCGCCAGCAGTGATGCCGGGACAGGGACCTACAATGAGCAGTTCTTC.

The gene calls are TRBV3-1 and TRBJ2-7; no firm D call. This CDR3 spans 13 amino acids. V was cut by 2 bases and J by 3 bases, with 8 bases left in between. From germline, CDR1 is LGHDT and CDR2 YNNKEL (reference sequence). In DNA form, the CDR3 reads TGTGCCAGCAGCCAAAAACTCCTCTACGAGCAGTACTTC. It specifies CASSQKLLYEQYF.

This clonotype was seen more than once but under ten times. CDR3 sequence reads: CASSPRGGARGNIQYF. Here the CDR3 DNA reads TGTGCCAGCAGCCCCCGAGGGGGGGCAAGGGGAAACATTCAGTACTTC. The J gene is TRBJ2-4, the V gene TRBV7-6; D may be TRBD2 (7 bases). The germline gives CDR1 SGHVS, CDR2 FNYEAQ. Trimming pared 5 bases from V and 6 bases from J, leaving 20 bases between. The CDR3 loop spans 16 amino acids.

This clonotype is judged medium-sized. The genes are TRBV12-3 or TRBV12-4 and TRBJ1-1, with TRBD1 matching 8 bases. Germline trimming cut 5 bases from V and 2 bases from J; bases unmatched to any gene: 4. The CDR3 is 14 amino acids. The CDR3 sequence: CASSPRGRNTEAFF. CDR3 sequence (DNA): TGTGCCAGCAGTCCCAGGGGGCGCAACACTGAAGCTTTCTTT.

In this sample, this clonotype turned up many times. The chain couples TRBV6-2 or TRBV6-3 to TRBJ2-7; 10 bases align to TRBD1. This CDR3 has 16 residues. J gave up 2 bases and V 0 bases, and 4 bases lay outside the gene matches. CDR1 is MNHEY and CDR2 is SVGEGT in the germline V gene. The CDR3 is CASSYSGQGGPYEQYF. The CDR3 DNA sequence: TGTGCCAGCAGTTACTCCGGACAGGGGGGACCCTACGAGCAGTACTTC.

This clonotype has a count of ten or more. The rearrangement joins TRBV12-5 to TRBJ2-5; 8 nucleotides match TRBD2. The ends lost 7 bases at V and 1 base at J; junction bases unmatched: 29. The CDR3 loop spans 22 amino acids. The germline V gene has CDR1 LGHNT and CDR2 FRNRAP. This chain's CDR3 is CASVPVQRGLHVEGRTQETQYF. CDR3 bases: TGTGCTAGTGTTCCAGTTCAGCGGGGGTTACACGTCGAGGGGCGGACCCAAGAGACCCAGTACTTC.

This clonotype has at least ten counts. This sequence joins TRBV12-5 and TRBJ2-7; D gene uncertain. This CDR3 contains 12 residues. The germline CDR1 and CDR2 sequences are LGHNT and FRNRAP. V was trimmed by 2 bases and J by 2 bases, leaving 4 bases between them. The CDR3 is CASGLNPYEQYF. As DNA, the CDR3 is TGTGCTAGTGGTTTGAACCCCTACGAGCAGTACTTC.

This clonotype was seen many times. J is TRBJ1-6 and V is TRBV11-2; 7 bases are a match to TRBD1. The CDR3 has 18 amino acids. V dropped 5 bases and J dropped 0; count of bases not matched to a gene: 10. The germline V gene encodes CDR1 SGHAT and CDR2 FQNNGV. CDR3 sequence reads: CASSNRQGSSSYNSPLHF. As DNA, the CDR3 is TGTGCCAGCAGCAACAGACAGGGCTCTAGCTCCTATAATTCACCCCTCCACTTT.

J is TRBJ1-5 and V is TRBV30; no reliable D call. CDR1 is GTSNPN and CDR2 is SVGIG in the germline V gene (reference sequence). Trimming shortened V by 5 bases and J by 6 bases, and 20 bases separated the two germline ends. The CDR3 has 15 amino acids. This chain's CDR3 is CAWEPPGPITQPQHF. CDR3 bases: TGTGCCTGGGAACCTCCGGGCCCGATAACTCAGCCCCAGCATTTT.

This clonotype was picked up many times. The genes are TRBV7-8 and TRBJ1-5; D possibly corresponds to TRBD1 (6 bases). V was cut by 5 bases and J by 2 bases, with 16 bases left in between. Germline CDR1 SGHVS, CDR2 FQNEAQ. The CDR3 extends over 16 amino acids. CDR3 region: CASSERGVQGNQPQHF. The CDR3 DNA follows: TGTGCCAGCAGCGAAAGGGGGGTACAGGGCAATCAGCCCCAGCATTTT.

This clonotype showed up many times. The junction departs from the called germline gene at one end, perhaps through a read error. The chain recombines TRBV20-1 with TRBJ1-5, with D maybe TRBD1 (5 bases). The CDR3 is 15 amino acids. CDR1 and CDR2 from the germline V gene are DFQATT and SNEGSKA (reference sequence). The CDR3 coding sequence is TGCAGTGCTAGAGGACATCAGGGTAGCAATCACCCCCAGCATTTT. Protein sequence: CSARGHQGSNHPQHF.

This clonotype was recorded at least ten times. The genes are TRBV7-6 and TRBJ2-2, with 7 bases aligning to TRBD1. CDR1 and CDR2 (germline): SGHVS, FNYEAQ. The trim removed 5 bases at V and 6 bases at J, leaving 12 bases unmatched. The CDR3 is 16 residues long. CDR3 DNA: TGTGCCAGCAGCCTCATCATGACAGGGTGGGCCGGGGAGCTGTTTTTT. Protein sequence: CASSLIMTGWAGELFF.

This clonotype has at least ten counts. The V call is TRBV29-1, the J call TRBJ2-5; no clear D gene. Trimming stripped 1 base from V and 5 bases from J, with 14 bases between. Germline V lookup: CDR1 SQVTM, CDR2 ANQGSEA. This CDR3 has 14 amino acids. The CDR3 loop reads CSVEGLRPGETQYF. CDR3 bases: TGCAGCGTTGAAGGGCTCCGGCCTGGGGAGACCCAGTACTTC.

This clonotype was found a few times. The CDR3 region has the DNA TGTGCCATCAAGGACCGACAGGGATGGGGCACAGATACGCAGTATTTT. This translates into CAIKDRQGWGTDTQYF. The chain combines TRBV10-3 with TRBJ2-3; the match to TRBD1 covers 7 bases. The CDR3 has 16 residues. CDR1 ENHRY and CDR2 SYGVKD come from the germline V gene. After removal of 7 bases from V and 1 base from J, the junction contained 11 bases not matched to a gene.

This clonotype was seen repeatedly, ten times or more. The CDR3 bases are TGTGCCAGCAGCTTAGGGGTAGATGGCTACACCTTC. Translating it yields CASSLGVDGYTF. J is TRBJ1-2 and V is TRBV7-8; D remains unclear. V was clipped by 1 base and J by 6 bases, with 6 bases between them. The CDR3 loop spans 12 amino acids. Germline V lookup: CDR1 SGHVS, CDR2 FQNEAQ.

In this sample, this clonotype turned up a few times. The V call is TRBV30, the J call TRBJ2-1; TRBD1 matches 11 bases. Germline trimming cut 3 bases from V and 9 bases from J; bases unmatched to any gene: 7. Per the germline V gene, CDR1 is GTSNPN and CDR2 is SVGIG (reference sequence). The CDR3 runs 14 residues. The CDR3 sequence is CAWSRDRGLGEQFF. The CDR3 DNA reads TGTGCCTGGAGCCGGGACAGGGGGTTAGGTGAGCAGTTCTTC.

This clonotype was recorded many times. The CDR3: CASSIPPQTLRSQYF. The CDR3 nucleotides read TGTGCCAGTAGTATTCCGCCGCAGACCCTCAGGTCGCAGTATTTT. The chain is built from TRBV19 and TRBJ2-3, with no clear D. The CDR3 runs to 15 residues. Between the trimmed V and J ends, which lost 3 bases and 10 bases, there was a span of 20 bases. Germline values: CDR1 LNHDA, CDR2 SQIVND (reference sequence).

This clonotype is deemed medium-sized. The V and J genes are TRBV18 and TRBJ1-4; TRBD1 might be the D (6 bases). V lost 1 base to trimming and J lost 6 bases, with 12 bases between them. The germline V gene has CDR1 KGHSH and CDR2 LQKENI. The length of the CDR3 is 15 residues. Here the CDR3 reads CASSPRRGADEKLFF. CDR3 nucleotides: TGTGCCAGCTCACCACGCAGGGGAGCGGATGAAAAACTGTTTTTT.

The table lists this clonotype with many counts. The V and J genes are TRBV12-3 or TRBV12-4 and TRBJ2-3, with unresolved D. The ends were cut back, 8 bases at V and 6 bases at J, with 18 bases in the middle. CDR3 length: 14 residues. Here the CDR3 reads CASGVRLDSDTQYF. In nucleotides, the CDR3 is TGTGCCAGCGGGGTACGATTGGATAGCGATACGCAGTATTTT.

This clonotype appeared many times. This chain joins TRBV20-1 and TRBJ2-7, with TRBD1 matching over 8 bases. With 3 bases clipped from V and 0 bases from J, the junction kept 7 bases outside the gene matches. Per germline, CDR1 DFQATT and CDR2 SNEGSKA (reference sequence). The CDR3 loop spans 15 amino acids. CDR3 coding DNA: TGCAGTGCTAGGGGGGACAGGTCAGACTCCTACGAGCAGTACTTC. As protein: CSARGDRSDSYEQYF.

This clonotype came up many times. The chain uses TRBV6-5 and TRBJ1-2, with TRBD1 identical over 10 bases. With 10 bases clipped from V and 7 bases from J, the junction kept 6 bases outside the gene matches. This CDR3 comprises 12 residues. Looked up from germline, CDR1 is MNHEY and CDR2 is SVGAGI. The CDR3: CATRQGAFGYTF. Here the CDR3 DNA reads TGTGCCACCCGACAGGGGGCTTTTGGCTACACCTTC.

The chain carries TRBV19 and TRBJ2-3; 7 positions match TRBD2. There are 14 residues in the CDR3. CDR1 is LNHDA and CDR2 is SQIVND in the germline V gene (reference sequence). After removal of 4 bases from V and 2 bases from J, the junction contained 3 bases not matched to a gene. The CDR3 reads CASSTSGTTDTQYF. CDR3 in DNA: TGTGCCAGTAGTACTAGCGGTACCACAGATACGCAGTATTTT.

In this sample, this clonotype turned up many times. V gene TRBV7-2 combines with J gene TRBJ1-2; 9 bases are shared with TRBD1. The CDR3 spans 14 residues. Germline assignment: CDR1 SGHTA and CDR2 FQGNSA. V dropped 2 bases and J dropped 4; count of bases not matched to a gene: 2. The CDR3 DNA is TGTGCCAGCAGCTTAACGACAGGGGGCTATGGCTACACCTTC. Its translation: CASSLTTGGYGYTF.

This clonotype has ten or more counts. This sequence joins TRBV5-1 and TRBJ2-4; TRBD1 matches at 7 bases. Germline-derived CDR1 and CDR2 are SGHRS and YFSETQ. This CDR3 has 15 amino acids. The V and J ends lost 0 bases and 3 bases, in that order; junction bases with no gene match: 3. This chain's CDR3 is CASSLGTGLKNIQYF. CDR3 bases: TGCGCCAGCAGCTTGGGGACAGGTCTCAAAAACATTCAGTACTTC.

This clonotype was counted many times. The V call is TRBV5-1, the J call TRBJ1-2; possible D gene TRBD1, 5 bases. This CDR3 contains 14 residues. CDR1 SGHRS and CDR2 YFSETQ come from the germline V gene. Trimming removed 0 bases at V and 2 bases at J, with 8 bases between. The CDR3 DNA follows: TGCGCCAGCAGCTTGGGGGACGACAACTATGGCTACACCTTC. Encoded protein: CASSLGDDNYGYTF.

This clonotype was counted ten times or more. The V gene is TRBV3-1, the J gene TRBJ1-6; no definite D call. CDR1 and CDR2 (germline): LGHDT, YNNKEL (reference sequence). The CDR3 consists of 13 residues. V was cut by 1 base and J by 6 bases, with 4 bases left in between. DNA of the CDR3: TGTGCCAGCAGCCAAGGAACTAATTCACCCCTCCACTTT. This sequence encodes CASSQGTNSPLHF.

In this sample, this clonotype turned up many times. V gene TRBV6-4 combines with J gene TRBJ2-3, with TRBD2 matching 8 bases. Unmatched junction bases numbered 0, after V lost 3 bases and J lost 1 base. The CDR3 totals 14 residues. CDR1 is MRHNA, CDR2 SNTAGT, per germline. Here the CDR3 reads CASSEAGGTDTQYF. Written as DNA, the CDR3 is TGTGCCAGCAGTGAAGCGGGGGGCACAGATACGCAGTATTTT.

This clonotype was found many times. The V gene is TRBV7-6, the J gene TRBJ2-1, with D possibly matching TRBD2 (5 bases). The germline gives CDR1 SGHVS, CDR2 FNYEAQ. This CDR3 is built from 16 residues. V lost 2 bases and J lost 6, with 17 bases in between. The CDR3 nucleotides are TGTGCCAGCAGCTTACGATCCGGGAACAGCCGCAATGAGCAGTTCTTC. Its protein product is CASSLRSGNSRNEQFF.